The sequence of this TCR beta chain was determined in a study of blood T cell repertoires in COVID-19. Study-wide context: Sites in the United States, Italy and Spain provided acute and convalescent COVID-19 samples.

Authors' methods: Amplification with reference gene primers provided the estimates of nucleated cell counts. Some clones are missing from TCRdb's copy, which holds only in-frame ones; the method was immunoSEQ multiplex PCR. V, J and clone size reflect that table, while D and trimming were determined from the DNA. The sample contains about 55,000 clones, 90% of which appear only once. V gave up 3 bases and J gave up 13 bases, with 6 bases separating them. The length of the CDR3 is 10 residues. Germline V CDR1 and CDR2: MNHNS, SASEGT. This receptor was obtained from a human donor with active COVID-19. The donor label of this sample is uncertain. The specimen sequenced was peripheral blood. The chain uses TRBV6-1 and TRBJ1-4; D gene ambiguous. The CDR3 is CASSEERLFF. The CDR3 DNA sequence: TGTGCCAGCAGTGAGGAGAGACTGTTTTTT.